These 10 T cell receptor beta chains were all obtained from the same sample, sequenced in a study of CD8+ T cells in alopecia areata. Treatment reported: oral pan-JAK inhibitor, 5-10 mg twice daily. Investigators isolated RNA and reverse transcribed it into cDNA to act as the sequencing template. Data came from immunoSEQ multiplex PCR; TCRdb stores just in-frame clones and leaves some out. The repertoire consists of approximately 280,000 clones, with 58% occurring once and the leading ten covering over 1.5%. The sample here was CD4+ T cells sorted from blood, taken at week 24, from a patient treated with tofacitinib. The source of these receptors is a human donor with alopecia areata.

The chain combines TRBV7-2 with TRBJ1-1, with D hard to call. The V gene lost 7 bases and the J gene lost 0 bases, with 12 bases spanning the gap. This CDR3 has 14 amino acids. Germline assignment: CDR1 SGHTA and CDR2 FQGNSA. For the CDR3, the DNA is TGTGCCAGCATCCCGGATAGGATGAACACTGAAGCTTTCTTT. Translated, it gives CASIPDRMNTEAFF.

This clone is a singleton in its sample. V and J are TRBV15 and TRBJ2-7, with a possible D match to TRBD2 (6 bases). Germline lookup yields CDR1 LNHNV and CDR2 YYDKDF (reference sequence). The CDR3 has 14 amino acids. Trimming left V 3 bases short and J 1 base short, with 10 bases between. CDR3 sequence: CATSSGGSSYEQYF. CDR3 DNA: TGTGCCACCAGCAGCGGGGGTTCTTCCTACGAGCAGTACTTC.

The genes are TRBV6-5 and TRBJ1-6; 7 bases are shared with TRBD1. From germline, CDR1 is MNHEY and CDR2 SVGAGI. The CDR3 extends over 13 amino acids. V dropped 6 bases and J dropped 6; count of bases not matched to a gene: 2. The CDR3 DNA is TGTGCCAGCAGCAGGGGGGTTAATTCACCCCTCCACTTT. Protein sequence: CASSRGVNSPLHF.

J is TRBJ2-7 and V is TRBV7-2, with D perhaps matching TRBD2 (5 bases). CDR1 SGHTA and CDR2 FQGNSA come from the germline V gene. CDR3 size: 14 residues. The V gene lost 2 bases and the J gene lost 2 bases, with 10 bases spanning the gap. In DNA, the CDR3 is TGTGCCAGCAGCTTAAGGGCGAGGGCCTACGAGCAGTACTTC. Encoded protein: CASSLRARAYEQYF. The variable domain in full, completed from reference TRBV7-2 and TRBJ2-7, reads GAGVSQSPSNKVTEKGKDVELRCDPISGHTALYWYRQSLGQGLEFLIYFQGNSAPDKSGLPSDRFSAERTGGSVSTLTIQRTQQEDSAVYLCASSLRARAYEQYFGPGTRLTVT.

The table lists this clone with a few counts. This chain joins TRBV19 and TRBJ1-1; no clear D. Germline lookup yields CDR1 LNHDA and CDR2 SQIVND (reference sequence). With 9 bases removed from V and 3 bases from J, the gap between germline ends came to 14 bases. CDR3 length: 13 amino acids. CDR3 sequence reads: CASLAPGDTEAFF. The CDR3 region has the DNA TGTGCCAGCCTAGCCCCCGGGGACACTGAAGCTTTCTTT.

Only one count was recorded for this clone. The gene calls are TRBV5-4 and TRBJ2-2, with a tentative D call TRBD1 (6 bases). This CDR3 has 15 residues. Between the trimmed V and J ends, which lost 5 bases and 6 bases, there was a span of 17 bases. Germline CDR1 is SGHNT and CDR2 is YYREEE (reference sequence). This chain's CDR3 is CASSRQAPQAGELFF. The CDR3 DNA reads as TGTGCCAGCAGTCGACAGGCCCCTCAGGCCGGGGAGCTGTTTTTT.

This clone was seen more than once but under ten times. The V and J genes are TRBV4-3 and TRBJ2-1; 9 bases are a match to TRBD1. Germline CDR1 LGHNA, CDR2 YSLEER. This CDR3 has 16 amino acids. V shed 2 bases, J shed 6 bases, and the junction held 8 bases outside the gene matches. The CDR3 sequence is CASSQSSDRGGNEQFF. The CDR3 region has the DNA TGCGCCAGCAGCCAATCCTCGGACAGGGGAGGCAATGAGCAGTTCTTC.

V usage is TRBV28 and J usage is TRBJ2-7; D is ambiguous. The CDR3 consists of 12 residues. Per germline, CDR1 MDHEN and CDR2 SYDVKM. V lost 5 bases and J lost 12, with 17 bases in between. The CDR3 DNA is TGTGCCAGCAGTCTCGGACCGGGCAAGCGGTACTTC. Amino acid sequence: CASSLGPGKRYF.

The V gene is TRBV30, the J gene TRBJ2-5, with 9 bases identical to TRBD2. The CDR3 is made up of 15 amino acids. From germline, CDR1 is GTSNPN and CDR2 SVGIG (reference sequence). J lost 0 bases, V lost 1 base, and 3 bases had no gene match. The CDR3: CAWSGLAGYQETQYF. The CDR3 DNA reads TGTGCCTGGAGTGGTCTAGCGGGGTACCAAGAGACCCAGTACTTC.

The chain employs TRBV29-1 and TRBJ1-2, with D possibly being TRBD1 (5 bases). Germline lookup yields CDR1 SQVTM and CDR2 ANQGSEA. The V end lost 1 base, the J end lost 8 bases, and 20 bases lay between the germline ends. The CDR3 extends over 15 amino acids. The CDR3 DNA reads as TGCAGCGTTGAAGTTTTGAGACAGCAACCCGGGGGCTACACCTTC. The encoded protein is CSVEVLRQQPGGYTF.